This entry features one TCR beta chain sequence. This sample was included in a study of blood T cell repertoires in COVID-19. Study-wide context: Specimens from acute and convalescent COVID-19 originated in the United States, Italy and Spain. The analysed material was cDNA or gDNA that came from T cells, B-cell-depleted T cells, or PBMCs.

Study processing details: By means of reference gene primer amplification, nucleated cell counts were estimated. Profiled with immunoSEQ multiplex PCR; TCRdb holds only in-frame clones, not every one. V, J and clone size are taken as reported in that table, and D and trimming were inferred from the DNA itself. Here the sample spans roughly 40,000 clones, 90% to 95% being singletons. Germline CDR1 is LNHDA and CDR2 is SQIVND (reference sequence). V lost 6 bases to trimming and J lost 5 bases; unmatched junction nucleotides: 10. CDR3 length: 15 amino acids. Seattle enrolled patients during active infection and tracked them longitudinally.

The sample comprised peripheral blood. This receptor was obtained from a man aged 50 or older with COVID-19, enrolled during active disease. This chain links TRBV19 with TRBJ1-1; 9 positions match TRBD1. DNA for the CDR3: TGTGCCAGTAGCCCATCTGACAGGGGGGGAACTGAAGCTTTCTTT. It yields the protein CASSPSDRGGTEAFF.